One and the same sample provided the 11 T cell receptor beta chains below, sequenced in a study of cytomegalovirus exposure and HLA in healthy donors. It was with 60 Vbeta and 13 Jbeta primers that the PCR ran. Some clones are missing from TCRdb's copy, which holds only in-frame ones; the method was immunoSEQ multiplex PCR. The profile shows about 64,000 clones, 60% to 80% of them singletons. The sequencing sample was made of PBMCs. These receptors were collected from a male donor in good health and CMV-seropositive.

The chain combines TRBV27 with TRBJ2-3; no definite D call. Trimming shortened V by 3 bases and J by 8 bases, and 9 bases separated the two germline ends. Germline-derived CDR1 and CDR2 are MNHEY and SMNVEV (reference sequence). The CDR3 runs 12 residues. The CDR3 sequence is CASSFGSGTQYF. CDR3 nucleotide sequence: TGTGCCAGCAGTTTTGGGTCAGGTACGCAGTATTTT.

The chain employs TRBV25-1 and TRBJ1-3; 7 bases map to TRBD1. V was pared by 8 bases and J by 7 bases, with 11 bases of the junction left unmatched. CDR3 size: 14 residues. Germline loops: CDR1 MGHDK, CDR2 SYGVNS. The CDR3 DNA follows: TGTGCCAGCGGACAGACAGGGAGGCCGAACACCATATATTTT. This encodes CASGQTGRPNTIYF.

CDR3 in amino acids: CASSVGTGRSGDTQYF. The DNA for the CDR3 is TGTGCCAGCAGCGTAGGAACGGGGAGAAGTGGAGATACGCAGTATTTT. The V gene is TRBV9, the J gene TRBJ2-3; D is perhaps TRBD2 (5 bases). The CDR3 is made up of 16 amino acids. Germline-derived CDR1 and CDR2 are SGDLS and YYNGEE. Trimming took off 0 bases at V and 5 bases at J, with 16 bases between the two ends.

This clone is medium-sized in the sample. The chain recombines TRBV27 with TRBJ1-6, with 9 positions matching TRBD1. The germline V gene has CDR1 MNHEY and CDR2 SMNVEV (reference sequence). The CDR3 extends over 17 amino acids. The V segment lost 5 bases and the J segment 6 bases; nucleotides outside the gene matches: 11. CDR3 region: CASSPAGTGLGNSPLHF. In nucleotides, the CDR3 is TGTGCCAGCAGTCCAGCCGGGACAGGGTTAGGTAATTCACCCCTCCACTTT.

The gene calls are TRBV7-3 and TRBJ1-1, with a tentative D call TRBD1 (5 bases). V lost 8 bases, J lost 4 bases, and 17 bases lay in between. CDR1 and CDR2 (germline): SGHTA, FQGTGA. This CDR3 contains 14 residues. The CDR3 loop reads CASSGGGWGTEAFF. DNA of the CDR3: TGTGCCAGCTCCGGGGGGGGGTGGGGCACTGAAGCTTTCTTT. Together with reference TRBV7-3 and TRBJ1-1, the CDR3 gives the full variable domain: GAGVSQTPSNKVTEKGKYVELRCDPISGHTALYWYRQSLGQGPEFLIYFQGTGAADDSGLPNDRFFAVRPEGSVSTLKIQRTERGDSAVYLCASSGGGWGTEAFFGQGTRLTVV.

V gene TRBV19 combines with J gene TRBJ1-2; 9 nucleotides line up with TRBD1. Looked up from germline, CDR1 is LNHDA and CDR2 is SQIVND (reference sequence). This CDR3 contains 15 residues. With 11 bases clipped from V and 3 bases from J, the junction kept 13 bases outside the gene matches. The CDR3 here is CACAPGQGGYYGYTF. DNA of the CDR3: TGTGCCTGCGCCCCGGGACAGGGAGGGTACTATGGCTACACCTTC. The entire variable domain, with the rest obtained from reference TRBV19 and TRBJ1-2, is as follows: DGGITQSPKYLFRKEGQNVTLSCEQNLNHDAMYWYRQDPGQGLRLIYYSQIVNDFQKGDIAEGYSVSREKKESFPLTVTSAQKNPTAFYLCACAPGQGGYYGYTFGSGTRLTVV.

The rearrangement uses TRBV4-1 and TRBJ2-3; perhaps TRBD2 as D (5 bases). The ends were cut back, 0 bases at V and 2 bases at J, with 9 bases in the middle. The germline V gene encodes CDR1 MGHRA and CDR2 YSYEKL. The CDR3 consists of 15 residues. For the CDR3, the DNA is TGCGCCAGCAGCCAAGAGGCGGGCCTCACAGATACGCAGTATTTT. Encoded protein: CASSQEAGLTDTQYF.

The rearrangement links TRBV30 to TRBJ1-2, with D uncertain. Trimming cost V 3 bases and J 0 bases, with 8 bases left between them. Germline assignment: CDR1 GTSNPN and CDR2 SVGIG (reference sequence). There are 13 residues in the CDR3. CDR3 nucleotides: TGTGCCTGGAGCCTCGGGGCTAACTATGGCTACACCTTC. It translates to CAWSLGANYGYTF.

As DNA, the CDR3 is TGTGCCTGGAGTGGACAAACCAACACTGAAGCTTTCTTT. This encodes CAWSGQTNTEAFF. The rearrangement joins TRBV30 to TRBJ1-1; D ambiguous. V gave up 1 base and J gave up 2 bases, with 8 bases separating them. The CDR3 consists of 13 residues. Germline V gene sequence: CDR1 GTSNPN, CDR2 SVGIG (reference sequence).

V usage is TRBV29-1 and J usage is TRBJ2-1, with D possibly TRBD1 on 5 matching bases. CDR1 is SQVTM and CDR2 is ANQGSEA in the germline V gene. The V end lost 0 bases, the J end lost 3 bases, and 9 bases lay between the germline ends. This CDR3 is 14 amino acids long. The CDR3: CSVEDDSDYNEQFF. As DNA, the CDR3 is TGCAGCGTTGAAGATGACAGCGACTACAATGAGCAGTTCTTC.

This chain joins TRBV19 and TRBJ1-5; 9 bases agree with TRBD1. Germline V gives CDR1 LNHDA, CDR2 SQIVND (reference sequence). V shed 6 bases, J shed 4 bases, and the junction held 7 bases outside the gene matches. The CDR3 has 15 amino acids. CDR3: CASRGGQGGNQPQHF. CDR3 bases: TGTGCCAGTAGGGGGGGACAGGGAGGGAATCAGCCCCAGCATTTT.